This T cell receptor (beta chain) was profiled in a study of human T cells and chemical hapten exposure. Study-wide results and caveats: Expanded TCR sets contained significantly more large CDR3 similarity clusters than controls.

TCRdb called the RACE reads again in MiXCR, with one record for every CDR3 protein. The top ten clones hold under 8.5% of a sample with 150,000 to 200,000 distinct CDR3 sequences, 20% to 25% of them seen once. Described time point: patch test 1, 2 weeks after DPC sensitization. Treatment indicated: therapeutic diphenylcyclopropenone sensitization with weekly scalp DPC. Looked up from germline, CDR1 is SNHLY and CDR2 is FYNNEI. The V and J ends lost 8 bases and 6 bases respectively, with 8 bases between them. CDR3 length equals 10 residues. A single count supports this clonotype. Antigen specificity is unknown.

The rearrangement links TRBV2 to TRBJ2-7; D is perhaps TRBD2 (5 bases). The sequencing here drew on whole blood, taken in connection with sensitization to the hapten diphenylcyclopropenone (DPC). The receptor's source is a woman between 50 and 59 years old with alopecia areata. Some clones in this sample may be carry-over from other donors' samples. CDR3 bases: TGTGCCAGCTTTGCGGGCGAGCAGTACTTC. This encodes CASFAGEQYF.